A selection of T cell receptor beta chains follows, all from one sample in a study of blood T cells in healthy people across ages. One entry per CDR3 protein results from TCRdb running MiXCR on the 5' RACE reads. The table lists 1.5 million to 2 million distinct CDR3 sequences, approximately 39% of them singletons. The sample consisted of blood. These receptors were taken from a human donor in good health. The conserved cysteine and the conserved F or W are not part of the CDR3 here. Fields, in order: V gene, CDR3 protein.

v_gene: TRBV4-3
CDR3aa: ASSQGVLAEDNEQY

v_gene: TRBV30
CDR3aa: AWSVGPATEAF

v_gene: TRBV20-1
CDR3aa: SARAQGYDGYT

v_gene: TRBV4-3
CDR3aa: ASSQSAGVDTQY

v_gene: TRBV7-6
CDR3aa: ASSLGLGVTEAF

v_gene: TRBV20-1
CDR3aa: SATKGLAGSYEQY

v_gene: TRBV7-2
CDR3aa: ASSRPAGAQETQY

v_gene: TRBV7-2
CDR3aa: ASSSQGAPGYGYT

v_gene: TRBV5-1
CDR3aa: ASSLPPPQTLLF

v_gene: TRBV20-1
CDR3aa: SASSQGATPNYGYT

v_gene: TRBV7-6
CDR3aa: ASSLVLDNNEQF

v_gene: TRBV7-2
CDR3aa: ASSLELAGANSYEQY

v_gene: TRBV12-3/TRBV12-4
CDR3aa: ASRRTALYGYT

v_gene: TRBV7-3
CDR3aa: ASSLYRANTEAF

v_gene: TRBV4-1
CDR3aa: ASSQMGFNSGNTIY

v_gene: TRBV2
CDR3aa: ASTTTGQPYEQY

v_gene: TRBV3-1
CDR3aa: ASSQGVGGNEQF